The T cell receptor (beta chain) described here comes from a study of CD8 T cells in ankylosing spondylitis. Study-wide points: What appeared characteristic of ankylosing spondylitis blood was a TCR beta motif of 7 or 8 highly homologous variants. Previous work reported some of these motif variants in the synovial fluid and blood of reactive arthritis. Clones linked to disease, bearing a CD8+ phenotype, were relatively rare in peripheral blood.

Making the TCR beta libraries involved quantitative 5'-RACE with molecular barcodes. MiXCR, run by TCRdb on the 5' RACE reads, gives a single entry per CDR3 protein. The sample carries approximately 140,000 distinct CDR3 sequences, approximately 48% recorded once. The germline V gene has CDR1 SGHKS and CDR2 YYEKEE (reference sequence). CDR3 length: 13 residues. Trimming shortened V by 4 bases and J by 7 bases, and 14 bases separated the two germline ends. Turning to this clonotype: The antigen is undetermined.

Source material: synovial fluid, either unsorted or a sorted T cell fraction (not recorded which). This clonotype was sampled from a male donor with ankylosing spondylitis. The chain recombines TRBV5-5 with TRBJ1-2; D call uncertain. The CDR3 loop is CASSPEELIGYTF. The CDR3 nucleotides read TGTGCCAGCAGCCCGGAGGAACTAATTGGCTACACCTTC.